This T cell receptor (beta chain) was recorded in a study of T-cell memory formation after mild COVID-19. Broader study findings: The main location of contracting CD4+ clones was CM and EM, and that of contracting CD8+ clones was EMRA.

With 1 base removed from V and 0 bases from J, the gap between germline ends came to 10 bases. CDR1 and CDR2 from the germline V gene are LGHNA and YSLEER. This CDR3 has 17 amino acids. TCRdb called the 5' RACE reads again in MiXCR, with one record for every CDR3 protein. This table has under 200,000 distinct CDR3 sequences, around a tenth appearing once. This clonotype was counted many times. Its specificity is unknown. Sequencing was carried out using PBMCs or a T cell subset sorted from them (not recorded which). The chain employs TRBV4-3 and TRBJ1-6; D unresolved. This TCR derives from a man between 18 and 35 years old who had mild COVID-19 (a few samples of this study predate the infection). Cell type and time point are not known. DNA for the CDR3: TGCGCCAGCAGCCAAGGCGCCAGGAGCTCCTATAATTCACCCCTCCACTTT. Encoded protein: CASSQGARSSYNSPLHF.